Below are 30 T cell receptor beta chains sequenced from a single sample in a study of T cells in Graves' hyperthyroidism and ophthalmopathy. RNA transcripts were the template for amplifying TCR beta CDR3 regions. With the HTBI primer set, the TCR CDR3 went through a first round of RT-PCR. TCRdb independently ran MiXCR on the multiplex PCR reads; one entry per CDR3 protein. The sample lists about 560,000 distinct CDR3 sequences, around 13% occurring once. Sequencing was carried out using blood. These receptors were taken from a woman aged 40 to 49 with Graves' hyperthyroidism.

This clonotype was seen at least ten times. CDR3 in amino acids: CASSLEGTGVYEQYF. The CDR3, as DNA: TGTGCCAGCAGCTTAGAAGGGACGGGAGTCTACGAGCAGTACTTC. The chain joins TRBV11-3 to TRBJ2-7, with D maybe TRBD2 (6 bases). Trimming took off 0 bases at V and 3 bases at J, with 12 bases between the two ends. Looked up from germline, CDR1 is SGHNT and CDR2 is YENEEA. The CDR3 has 15 residues. Combining the CDR3 with reference TRBV11-3 and TRBJ2-7 gives the whole variable domain EAGVVQSPRYKIIEKKQPVAFWCNPISGHNTLYWYLQNLGQGPELLIRYENEEAVDDSQLPKDRFSAERLKGVDSTLKIQPAELGDSAVYLCASSLEGTGVYEQYFGPGTRLTVT.

This clonotype was found many times. The chain combines TRBV28 with TRBJ2-7, with D maybe TRBD2 (5 bases). CDR3 size: 13 residues. The ends were cut back, 8 bases at V and 3 bases at J, with 14 bases in the middle. Looked up from germline, CDR1 is MDHEN and CDR2 is SYDVKM. For the CDR3, the DNA is TGTGCCAGCGCGGAAACAGACTACTACGAGCAGTACTTC. It specifies CASAETDYYEQYF.

This clonotype was counted many times. The chain couples TRBV6-1 to TRBJ1-2; D is undetermined. Germline V gene data show CDR1 as MNHNS and CDR2 as SASEGT. Trimming removed 1 base at V and 2 bases at J, with 8 bases between. This CDR3 has 14 amino acids. CDR3 bases: TGTGCCAGCAGTGAAGTCCTTGGAAACTATGGCTACACCTTC. As protein: CASSEVLGNYGYTF.

Points on this clonotype: A much bigger clone sits one base away, suggesting this may be a read error. The V and J genes are TRBV6-5 and TRBJ2-7, with D unclear. CDR1 MNHEY and CDR2 SVGAGI come from the germline V gene. The CDR3 consists of 14 residues. V gave up 2 bases and J gave up 0 bases, with 8 bases separating them. CDR3 nucleotides: TGTGCCAGCAGTTACGGGCGGAGCTCCTACGAGCAGTACTTC. It is translated as CASSYGRSSYEQYF.

This clonotype was counted a few times. The chain joins TRBV15 to TRBJ2-1; D is ambiguous. CDR1 is LNHNV and CDR2 is YYDKDF in the germline V gene (reference sequence). Trimming pared 0 bases from V and 7 bases from J, leaving 19 bases between. The CDR3 runs to 17 residues. The CDR3 DNA reads as TGTGCCACCAGCAGAGAAAAAAGGCTCACCCAAGCGAATGAGCAGTTCTTC. Translating it yields CATSREKRLTQANEQFF. The variable domain in full, completed from reference TRBV15 and TRBJ2-1, reads DAMVIQNPRYQVTQFGKPVTLSCSQTLNHNVMYWYQQKSSQAPKLLFHYYDKDFNNEADTPDNFQSRRPNTSFCFLDIRSPGLGDTAMYLCATSREKRLTQANEQFFGPGTRLTVL.

The table lists this clonotype with a few counts. Since a much larger clone is just one base distant, this may be a read error. The chain joins TRBV6-2 or TRBV6-3 to TRBJ2-7; 9 bases fit TRBD2. Germline V CDR1 and CDR2: MNHEY, SVGEGT. Trimming at V came to 6 bases and at J to 0 bases, leaving 12 bases not matched to a gene. The CDR3 sequence is 17 residues long. The CDR3 sequence: CASRGGTSRTFSYEQYF. The CDR3 nucleotides read TGTGCCAGCAGAGGGGGGACTAGCAGGACCTTCTCCTACGAGCAGTACTTC.

The chain has TRBV24-1 and TRBJ1-2, with TRBD1 matching over 7 bases. Germline V gene lookup returns CDR1 KGHDR and CDR2 SFDVKD. V shed 6 bases and J 7 bases; nucleotides not matched to a gene: 7. This CDR3 contains 13 residues. CDR3 residues: CATSPTGKAGYTF. In DNA, the CDR3 is TGTGCCACCAGTCCGACAGGGAAGGCTGGCTACACCTTC.

The table lists this clonotype with many counts. V is TRBV5-1 and J is TRBJ1-1; tentative D call: TRBD1 (6 bases). Germline assignment: CDR1 SGHRS and CDR2 YFSETQ. V lost 4 bases to trimming and J lost 0 bases, with 10 bases between them. The CDR3 length is 14 residues. The CDR3 sequence is CASSRTEMNTEAFF. Here the CDR3 DNA reads TGCGCCAGCAGCCGGACAGAGATGAACACTGAAGCTTTCTTT.

This clonotype was counted between two and nine times. V is TRBV30 and J is TRBJ2-2; D perhaps matches TRBD2 (6 bases). V gave up 4 bases and J gave up 0 bases, with 12 bases separating them. The CDR3 has 15 residues. Looked up from germline, CDR1 is GTSNPN and CDR2 is SVGIG (reference sequence). CDR3 coding DNA: TGTGCCTGGAACGTAGGGACTTCGAACACCGGGGAGCTGTTTTTT. Translating it yields CAWNVGTSNTGELFF.

The sample holds many counts of this clonotype. The V gene is TRBV6-1, the J gene TRBJ2-5; 9 nucleotides match TRBD1. This CDR3 region has 15 residues. Looked up from germline, CDR1 is MNHNS and CDR2 is SASEGT. The J segment lost 8 bases and the V segment lost 2 bases, leaving 9 bases of the junction unmatched. In DNA form, the CDR3 reads TGTGCCAGCAGTGAACCTAGAGGAACAGGGGGCACCCAGTACTTC. Residues: CASSEPRGTGGTQYF.

This clonotype was observed at least ten times. This sequence joins TRBV2 and TRBJ1-2, with D perhaps TRBD1 (6 bases). The germline V and J ends were trimmed by 7 bases and 4 bases, with 16 bases remaining between them. This CDR3 spans 14 amino acids. The germline V gene encodes CDR1 SNHLY and CDR2 FYNNEI. CDR3 residues: CASILDRRSYGYTF. The CDR3 coding sequence is TGTGCCAGCATTCTAGACAGGAGAAGCTATGGCTACACCTTC.

There are many counts of this clonotype. The genes are TRBV20-1 and TRBJ2-1; TRBD1 agrees at 8 bases. Unmatched junction bases numbered 9, after V lost 6 bases and J lost 2 bases. This CDR3 contains 15 residues. CDR1 is DFQATT, CDR2 SNEGSKA, per germline (reference sequence). The CDR3 loop is CSAKRQGHAYNEQFF. The CDR3 DNA sequence: TGCAGTGCAAAAAGACAGGGGCACGCCTACAATGAGCAGTTCTTC.

This clonotype has a count of ten or more. The chain recombines TRBV3-1 with TRBJ1-2, with D possibly TRBD1 on 5 matching bases. V lost 3 bases to trimming and J lost 1 base, with 9 bases between them. The CDR3 is 14 amino acids. Germline lookup yields CDR1 LGHDT and CDR2 YNNKEL (reference sequence). This CDR3 reads CASSQPGLNYGYTF. The CDR3 DNA sequence: TGTGCCAGCAGCCAGCCGGGACTTAACTATGGCTACACCTTC.

The chain combines TRBV3-1 with TRBJ2-5, with D uncertain. Germline CDR1 reads LGHDT; CDR2 reads YNNKEL (reference sequence). This CDR3 comprises 13 residues. The V end was cut by 0 bases, the J end by 4 bases, with 6 bases between. CDR3 protein: CASSQDSRETQYF. The CDR3 bases are TGTGCCAGCAGCCAAGACTCGCGAGAGACCCAGTACTTC.

The rearrangement links TRBV6-5 to TRBJ1-2; D is uncertain. Trimming took 4 bases from V and 6 from J, leaving 12 bases between them. Germline-derived CDR1 and CDR2 are MNHEY and SVGAGI. The CDR3 sequence is 13 residues long. The chain's CDR3 is CASSSALENGYTF. CDR3 sequence (DNA): TGTGCCAGCAGTTCGGCCCTCGAGAATGGCTACACCTTC.

At least ten counts were recorded for this clonotype. The chain is built from TRBV27 and TRBJ1-5; 8 nucleotides align to TRBD1. Trimming took 0 bases from V and 5 from J; bases not matched to a gene: 6. CDR3 length equals 16 residues. The germline gives CDR1 MNHEY, CDR2 SMNVEV (reference sequence). CDR3 sequence: CASSLSSGGNDQPQHF. CDR3 in DNA: TGTGCCAGCAGTTTATCATCAGGGGGCAACGATCAGCCCCAGCATTTT.

This clonotype was observed many times. The chain uses TRBV5-1 and TRBJ1-2; 7 nucleotides match TRBD1. This CDR3 is built from 14 residues. Germline V gene sequence: CDR1 SGHRS, CDR2 YFSETQ. The V and J ends lost 4 bases and 1 base, in that order; junction bases with no gene match: 4. CDR3 nucleotides: TGCGCCAGCAGCCACGGGACAGATAACTATGGCTACACCTTC. This sequence encodes CASSHGTDNYGYTF.

This clonotype was counted only a few times. J is TRBJ2-4 and V is TRBV12-3 or TRBV12-4; TRBD2 matches at 8 bases. This CDR3 spans 15 amino acids. Trimming cost V 6 bases and J 6 bases; bases outside gene matches: 10. CDR3 sequence: CASSRTSGRGNIQYF. The CDR3 bases are TGTGCCAGCAGCCGTACTAGCGGACGGGGAAACATTCAGTACTTC.

V gene TRBV7-9 combines with J gene TRBJ2-7; 9 bases align to TRBD2. Germline V gives CDR1 SEHNR, CDR2 FQNEAQ (reference sequence). This CDR3 spans 15 amino acids. Trimming removed 4 bases from V and 4 bases from J; junction bases left unmatched: 8. This chain's CDR3 is CASSWLREGLYEQYF. CDR3 coding DNA: TGTGCCAGCAGCTGGTTGCGGGAGGGCTTGTACGAGCAGTACTTC.

This clonotype was observed a handful of times. The chain has TRBV18 and TRBJ1-3; D perhaps matches TRBD1 (6 bases). CDR1 KGHSH and CDR2 LQKENI come from the germline V gene. The CDR3 contains 17 residues. Trimming left V 3 bases short and J 0 bases short, with 15 bases between. CDR3 coding DNA: TGTGCCAGCTCACCTTCGGGACACCCCTTCTCTGGAAACACCATATATTTT. This codes for CASSPSGHPFSGNTIYF.

This clonotype was detected a few times. The rearrangement uses TRBV14 and TRBJ1-3; D remains unclear. Germline CDR1 and CDR2: SGHDN and FVKESK. The CDR3 is 14 residues long. Between the trimmed V and J ends, which lost 1 base and 0 bases, there was a span of 4 bases. This CDR3 is CASSQVNSGNTIYF. CDR3 DNA sequence: TGTGCCAGCAGCCAAGTAAACTCTGGAAACACCATATATTTT.

The genes are TRBV19 and TRBJ2-7; a weak D match, TRBD1 (5 bases). Between the trimmed V and J ends, which lost 5 bases and 2 bases, there was a span of 10 bases. In germline, CDR1 is LNHDA, CDR2 SQIVND (reference sequence). The CDR3 is 13 amino acids. The CDR3 sequence is CASSPRATYEQYF. The CDR3 DNA reads as TGTGCCAGTAGTCCCAGGGCCACCTACGAGCAGTACTTC.

This clonotype has more than one count but fewer than ten. V gene TRBV28 combines with J gene TRBJ2-1; TRBD2 aligns across 7 bases. CDR1 and CDR2 (germline): MDHEN, SYDVKM. With V trimmed by 5 bases and J by 8 bases, 9 bases remained unmatched. The CDR3 extends over 14 amino acids. CDR3 region: CASSTSRDYYEQFF. CDR3 in DNA: TGTGCCAGCAGTACGTCCCGGGACTATTATGAGCAGTTCTTC.

Ten or more counts support this clonotype. This chain links TRBV27 with TRBJ2-7; 12 nucleotides agree with TRBD1. This CDR3 has 17 amino acids. Germline V gene data show CDR1 as MNHEY and CDR2 as SMNVEV (reference sequence). V dropped 1 base and J dropped 3; count of bases not matched to a gene: 7. The CDR3 reads CASSLYPGTGGGYEQYF. Here the CDR3 DNA reads TGTGCCAGCAGTTTATATCCTGGGACAGGGGGCGGCTACGAGCAGTACTTC.

This clonotype has ten or more counts. The rearrangement joins TRBV27 to TRBJ2-2, with TRBD2 matching 13 bases. The CDR3 contains 15 residues. Per germline, CDR1 MNHEY and CDR2 SMNVEV (reference sequence). Trimming at V came to 4 bases and at J to 7 bases, leaving 3 bases not matched to a gene. The CDR3 DNA reads TGTGCCAGCAGTTCGGGACTAGCGGGACACGGGGAGCTGTTTTTT. Translation: CASSSGLAGHGELFF.

J is TRBJ2-5 and V is TRBV5-4; TRBD1 is a possible D gene (6 bases). CDR1 SGHNT and CDR2 YYREEE come from the germline V gene (reference sequence). The CDR3 is made up of 14 amino acids. V dropped 5 bases and J dropped 5 bases, with 16 bases sitting between them. For the CDR3, the DNA is TGTGCCAGCAGGCCGGCAGGGGTCGAGGAGACCCAGTACTTC. This gives the protein CASRPAGVEETQYF.

In this sample, this clonotype turned up many times. This chain connects TRBV6-1 to TRBJ1-1, with TRBD1 matching over 8 bases. This CDR3 is 17 amino acids long. Trimming at V came to 4 bases and at J to 4 bases, leaving 14 bases not matched to a gene. CDR1 is MNHNS and CDR2 is SASEGT in the germline V gene. CDR3 region: CASSGTGQILPATEAFF. CDR3 coding DNA: TGTGCCAGCAGTGGGACAGGGCAGATTTTACCGGCCACTGAAGCTTTCTTT.

In the case of this clonotype: A clone one base away is much larger, so this may be a read error. The V gene is TRBV30, the J gene TRBJ1-2, with a weak D call TRBD1 (6 bases). Per germline, CDR1 GTSNPN and CDR2 SVGIG (reference sequence). The CDR3 length is 14 residues. CDR3 in amino acids: CALIFRGSNYSYTF. CDR3 DNA: TGTGCCCTCATTTTTAGGGGGTCTAACTATAGCTACACCTTC. Full variable domain (rest looked up from reference TRBV30 and TRBJ1-2): SQTIHQWPATLVQPVGSPLSLECTVEGTSNPNLYWYRQAAGRGLQLLFYSVGIGQISSEVPQNLSASRPQDRQFILSSKKLLLSDSGFYLCALIFRGSNYSYTFGSGTRLTVV.

Notes on this clonotype: It may be a read error: a sequence one base away is much more abundant. The V and J genes are TRBV29-1 and TRBJ1-1; D gene ambiguous. The V gene lost 4 bases and the J gene lost 7 bases, with 13 bases spanning the gap. The CDR3 contains 12 residues. The germline V gene has CDR1 SQVTM and CDR2 ANQGSEA. The CDR3 reads CSVGLGKGEAFF. The CDR3 DNA sequence: TGCAGCGTTGGACTGGGGAAGGGTGAAGCTTTCTTT.

There are a few counts of this clonotype. This sequence joins TRBV9 and TRBJ2-1, with 7 bases identical to TRBD1. The CDR3 extends over 14 amino acids. CDR1 is SGDLS, CDR2 YYNGEE, per germline. Losses at the gene ends were 0 bases for V and 8 bases for J; bases not matched to a gene: 5. The CDR3, as DNA: TGTGCCAGCAGCGTAGATGGGACAGTGGATGAGCAGTTCTTC. Its protein product is CASSVDGTVDEQFF.